Each of the 8 T cell receptor beta chains below was sequenced from the same sample in a study of early T cells in non-severe SARS-CoV-2 infection (dated by TCRdb to the early 2020s). The receptor library was made with 5' RACE. TCRdb shows the sequencer as NextSeq 500. TCRdb's own reprocessing of the public reads used fastp at Q25 and MiXCR and kept productive beta chains. Every entry covers one CDR3 protein and lists the most common genes and DNA from its rows. This sample has 71,000 or so distinct CDR3 sequences in its table, and 12% to 15% of those were observed once. Of the sample, around 15% falls within the top ten clones. Source material: whole blood. These receptor sequences come from an adult who was a healthcare worker with PCR-confirmed SARS-CoV-2 infection or an uninfected control (not recorded which).

In this sample, this clonotype turned up many times. The chain links TRBV2 to TRBJ2-1; D not resolved. The CDR3 contains 15 residues. From germline, CDR1 is SNHLY and CDR2 FYNNEI. Trimming removed 4 bases at V and 0 bases at J, with 10 bases between. The CDR3 spells CASSVAISSYNEQFF. In nucleotides, the CDR3 is TGTGCCAGCAGTGTGGCGATCAGCTCCTACAATGAGCAGTTCTTC.

The J gene is TRBJ2-7, the V gene TRBV7-9; 8 bases align to TRBD2. Germline-derived CDR1 and CDR2 are SEHNR and FQNEAQ (reference sequence). The CDR3 extends over 15 amino acids. Trimming removed 5 bases from V and 3 bases from J; junction bases left unmatched: 9. CDR3: CASSPSGGVSYEQYF. For the CDR3, the DNA is TGTGCCAGCAGCCCCTCGGGAGGGGTTAGCTACGAGCAGTACTTC.

This clonotype has a count of ten or more. CDR3 DNA: TGTGCCAGCAGCCGACTCGAAAACACCGGGGAGCTGTTTTTT. It is translated as CASSRLENTGELFF. This sequence joins TRBV2 and TRBJ2-2; no clear D gene. This CDR3 has 14 amino acids. Between the trimmed V and J ends, which lost 6 bases and 2 bases, there was a span of 10 bases. Per germline, CDR1 SNHLY and CDR2 FYNNEI.

CDR3 sequence reads: CASSISTGGTQYF. The CDR3 DNA sequence: TGTGCCAGCAGTATCTCGACTGGAGGGACCCAGTACTTC. The chain links TRBV6-6 to TRBJ2-5; D is possibly TRBD2 (5 bases). This CDR3 contains 13 residues. Germline loops: CDR1 MNHNY, CDR2 SVGAGI (reference sequence). V was trimmed by 5 bases and J by 7 bases, leaving 14 bases between them.

This clonotype was observed a few times. This chain links TRBV11-2 with TRBJ2-6; possibly TRBD1 for D (5 bases). V lost 0 bases to trimming and J lost 4 bases, with 7 bases between them. CDR1 and CDR2 from the germline V gene are SGHAT and FQNNGV. The CDR3 runs to 15 residues. CDR3 loop: CASSLDGAGANVLTF. DNA of the CDR3: TGTGCCAGCAGCTTAGATGGGGCCGGGGCCAACGTCCTGACTTTC.

The chain carries TRBV2 and TRBJ1-1, with 7 bases identical to TRBD1. The CDR3 is 13 residues long. Germline V lookup: CDR1 SNHLY, CDR2 FYNNEI. V shed 7 bases, J shed 4 bases, and the junction held 6 bases outside the gene matches. CDR3 region: CASNLKGATEAFF. The CDR3 nucleotides are TGTGCCAGCAACCTGAAGGGGGCCACTGAAGCTTTCTTT.

This clonotype was observed many times. The V and J genes are TRBV29-1 and TRBJ2-5, with D possibly matching TRBD2 (6 bases). This CDR3 spans 14 amino acids. Trimming left V 3 bases short and J 5 bases short, with 16 bases between. Per germline, CDR1 SQVTM and CDR2 ANQGSEA. In nucleotides, the CDR3 is TGCAGCGTTGACTGGACTCTCGGAGGGGAGACCCAGTACTTC. Its translation: CSVDWTLGGETQYF.

This clonotype was seen only a few times. The J gene is TRBJ2-1, the V gene TRBV28; TRBD1 is a possible D gene (6 bases). Germline CDR1 and CDR2: MDHEN and SYDVKM. Trimming took 4 bases from V and 7 from J, leaving 14 bases between them. This CDR3 comprises 14 residues. CDR3 nucleotide sequence: TGTGCCAGCAGTTCTACAGGGCTTTCTAATGAGCAGTTCTTC. Translated, it gives CASSSTGLSNEQFF.